The 14 T cell receptor beta chains below all came from one sample that was sequenced in a study of shared clonotypes between healthy human individuals. TCRdb's copy holds only in-frame clones and misses some; the assay was immunoSEQ multiplex PCR. The top ten hold around 12% of the sample, which has about 490,000 clones, approximately 79% seen once. The sample was PBMCs. These receptor sequences come from a woman aged 40-49 years in good health. Some clones in this sample may be carry-over from other donors' samples.

This chain joins TRBV5-1 and TRBJ2-3, with D unresolved. This CDR3 contains 13 residues. The germline gives CDR1 SGHRS, CDR2 YFSETQ. The ends were cut back, 0 bases at V and 4 bases at J, with 6 bases in the middle. The CDR3 sequence: CASSLGAADTQYF. DNA of the CDR3: TGCGCCAGCAGCTTGGGGGCTGCAGATACGCAGTATTTT.

The chain has TRBV6-5 and TRBJ2-5; 7 bases align to TRBD1. V shed 5 bases, J shed 5 bases, and the junction held 11 bases outside the gene matches. CDR3 length equals 15 residues. CDR1 is MNHEY, CDR2 SVGAGI, per germline. Here the CDR3 reads CASSPTFDRVETQYF. The CDR3 DNA reads TGTGCCAGCAGTCCAACGTTCGACAGGGTTGAGACCCAGTACTTC.

This sequence joins TRBV30 and TRBJ1-6, with 7 bases lining up with TRBD1. The CDR3 consists of 13 residues. V lost 5 bases, J lost 10 bases, and 8 bases stayed unmatched. Per germline, CDR1 GTSNPN and CDR2 SVGIG (reference sequence). This chain's CDR3 is CAWHRGRDSPLHF. The CDR3 region has the DNA TGTGCCTGGCACAGGGGAAGGGACTCACCCCTCCACTTT.

This chain links TRBV11-1 with TRBJ2-2; possibly TRBD1 for D (6 bases). The CDR3 runs 17 residues. V lost 4 bases and J lost 5, with 20 bases in between. Germline V lookup: CDR1 SGHAT, CDR2 FQDESV (reference sequence). The CDR3 DNA is TGTGCCAGCAGCTCCCCCGGGGCAGGGGTGAGAACCGGGGAGCTGTTTTTT. It is translated as CASSSPGAGVRTGELFF.

The V and J genes are TRBV7-9 and TRBJ2-7, with D unresolved. The germline V gene encodes CDR1 SEHNR and CDR2 FQNEAQ (reference sequence). V lost 5 bases and J 3 bases, leaving 14 bases between the germline ends. This CDR3 contains 14 residues. CDR3 protein: CASSPERAFYEQYF. CDR3 bases: TGTGCCAGCAGCCCGGAAAGAGCTTTCTACGAGCAGTACTTC.

In regard to this clone: This likely traces to a read error, being one base from a far larger clone. The chain employs TRBV6-1 and TRBJ2-1; unclear D gene. This CDR3 is 13 amino acids long. Germline V lookup: CDR1 MNHNS, CDR2 SASEGT. CDR3 loop: CASNESRPGEQFF. DNA for the CDR3: TGTGCCAGCAATGAATCCCGACCGGGTGAGCAGTTCTTC.

In DNA, the CDR3 is TGTGCCAGCAGTTTATGGGCCGGGACTAGCGAACAAGAGACCCAGTACTTC. This codes for CASSLWAGTSEQETQYF. The V and J genes are TRBV27 and TRBJ2-5; TRBD2 agrees at 10 bases. Germline V gene sequence: CDR1 MNHEY, CDR2 SMNVEV (reference sequence). V dropped 1 base and J dropped 2; count of bases not matched to a gene: 7. The CDR3 has 17 amino acids.

The gene calls are TRBV4-3 and TRBJ2-1, with 9 bases fitting TRBD2. J gave up 2 bases and V 4 bases, and 6 bases lay outside the gene matches. The CDR3 is 16 amino acids. Germline V lookup: CDR1 LGHNA, CDR2 YSLEER. The CDR3 DNA sequence: TGCGCCAGCAGCCCGCTCTCTAGCGGGGCCTACAATGAGCAGTTCTTC. This gives the protein CASSPLSSGAYNEQFF.

The chain couples TRBV4-2 to TRBJ2-7; D ambiguous. The germline CDR1 and CDR2 sequences are LGHNA and YNFKEQ. The CDR3 runs 14 residues. The ends were cut back, 0 bases at V and 0 bases at J, with 6 bases in the middle. The CDR3 sequence: CASSQEVSSYEQYF. The CDR3 coding sequence is TGTGCCAGCAGCCAAGAAGTTAGCTCCTACGAGCAGTACTTC.

CDR3 DNA sequence: TGTGCCAGCAGTTGGTCCCAGGTTCTAACCAATGAGCAGTTCTTC. It encodes CASSWSQVLTNEQFF. The V and J genes are TRBV27 and TRBJ2-1; D unclear. V was shortened by 4 bases and J by 6 bases, with 16 bases between the two germline ends. Germline lookup yields CDR1 MNHEY and CDR2 SMNVEV (reference sequence). The CDR3 is 15 amino acids.

The table lists this clone with a few counts. The rearrangement uses TRBV5-1 and TRBJ2-2, with 8 bases lining up with TRBD1. Germline CDR1 SGHRS, CDR2 YFSETQ. The CDR3 has 14 amino acids. V dropped 4 bases and J dropped 7; count of bases not matched to a gene: 6. The CDR3 protein is CASSPRGRDGELFF. The CDR3 DNA reads TGCGCCAGCAGCCCCAGGGGGCGAGACGGGGAGCTGTTTTTT.

V is TRBV5-4 and J is TRBJ2-7, with 9 bases fitting TRBD2. The V segment lost 4 bases and the J segment 1 base; nucleotides outside the gene matches: 6. Per the germline V gene, CDR1 is SGHNT and CDR2 is YYREEE (reference sequence). The CDR3 has 15 amino acids. The CDR3, as DNA: TGTGCCAGCAGCATGGGACTAGCTGGGTCCTACGAGCAGTACTTC. This sequence encodes CASSMGLAGSYEQYF. Complete variable domain (other parts from reference TRBV5-4 and TRBJ2-7): ETGVTQSPTHLIKTRGQQVTLRCSSQSGHNTVSWYQQALGQGPQFIFQYYREEENGRGNFPPRFSGLQFPNYSSELNVNALELDDSALYLCASSMGLAGSYEQYFGPGTRLTVT.

V and J are TRBV30 and TRBJ1-2; TRBD1 aligns across 7 bases. In germline, CDR1 is GTSNPN, CDR2 SVGIG (reference sequence). Trimming removed 4 bases from V and 2 bases from J; junction bases left unmatched: 4. The CDR3 runs 13 residues. For the CDR3, the DNA is TGTGCCTGGAATGGACAGGTAAACTATGGCTACACCTTC. Amino acids: CAWNGQVNYGYTF.

This clone occurred many times. The chain joins TRBV30 to TRBJ2-7; either TRBD1 or TRBD2 may fit D (6 bases each). This CDR3 contains 13 residues. The germline V gene has CDR1 GTSNPN and CDR2 SVGIG (reference sequence). V shed 5 bases and J shed 0 bases, with 11 bases lying between them. The CDR3 region is CAWAGQNSYEQYF. The CDR3 DNA sequence: TGTGCCTGGGCGGGACAAAACTCCTACGAGCAGTACTTC.